The 11 T cell receptor beta chains given below trace back to one sample, sequenced in a study of T cell responses to AZD1222 COVID-19 vaccine (dated by TCRdb to 2020 to 2022). Library generation was performed with the immunoSEQ multiplex PCR assay. TCRdb obtained this table from immuneACCESS and retained in-frame rearrangements with V and J assigned. These tables miss some clones; where compared with another copy, unresolved V genes account for less than half of the shortfall, and the remainder is unexplained. For this sample the table gives under 150,000 clones, of which over 90% were detected only once. The ten largest clones represent 0.75% to 0.95% of the sample. The time point label here, explained by the study, means: baseline before first vaccination. Material: peripheral blood, obtained on day 0 of AZD1222 vaccination. The receptors stem from an adult in good health.

The gene calls are TRBV7-9 and TRBJ1-2, with D unclear. This CDR3 has 15 amino acids. Germline loops: CDR1 SEHNR, CDR2 FQNEAQ (reference sequence). Trimming cost V 2 bases and J 4 bases, with 14 bases left between them. CDR3: CASSLSVGAGYGYTF. The DNA for the CDR3 is TGTGCCAGCAGCTTATCCGTGGGCGCCGGCTATGGCTACACCTTC.

This clone was observed a handful of times. The chain is built from TRBV6-5 and TRBJ1-2; 10 nucleotides line up with TRBD1. Unmatched junction bases numbered 4, after V lost 2 bases and J lost 4 bases. Germline assignment: CDR1 MNHEY and CDR2 SVGAGI. CDR3 length: 15 residues. Here the CDR3 DNA reads TGTGCCAGCAGTTACCGGACAGGGGGTGGCTATGGCTACACCTTC. Protein product: CASSYRTGGGYGYTF.

The chain uses TRBV30 and TRBJ1-2; D is uncertain. Germline CDR1 reads GTSNPN; CDR2 reads SVGIG (reference sequence). The CDR3 extends over 13 amino acids. Trimming stripped 5 bases from V and 8 bases from J, with 18 bases between. Written as DNA, the CDR3 is TGTGCCTGGGCCGCGCAGCAAGCCGGCGGCTACACCTTC. As protein: CAWAAQQAGGYTF.

The chain is built from TRBV7-2 and TRBJ1-3; 7 bases align to TRBD1. The CDR3 contains 17 residues. Trimming took 5 bases from V and 1 from J; bases not matched to a gene: 11. Germline CDR1 SGHTA, CDR2 FQGNSA. The CDR3 DNA reads as TGTGCCAGCAGCCCAGAGGGAGGGGGCTTATCTGGAAACACCATATATTTT. Its translation: CASSPEGGGLSGNTIYF. Full variable domain (remainder filled in from reference TRBV7-2 and TRBJ1-3): GAGVSQSPSNKVTEKGKDVELRCDPISGHTALYWYRQSLGQGLEFLIYFQGNSAPDKSGLPSDRFSAERTGGSVSTLTIQRTQQEDSAVYLCASSPEGGGLSGNTIYFGEGSWLTVV.

The chain uses TRBV24-1 and TRBJ2-5; 7 positions agree with TRBD1. Germline V CDR1 and CDR2: KGHDR, SFDVKD. V was pared by 3 bases and J by 4 bases, with 10 bases of the junction left unmatched. The CDR3 has 16 amino acids. CDR3 residues: CATSDVRQGGGETQYF. The CDR3, as DNA: TGTGCCACCAGTGATGTCCGACAGGGTGGTGGAGAGACCCAGTACTTC.

The rearrangement uses TRBV5-1 and TRBJ1-2, with a possible D match to TRBD1 (5 bases). The germline V gene has CDR1 SGHRS and CDR2 YFSETQ. V lost 4 bases and J 5 bases, leaving 12 bases between the germline ends. The CDR3 sequence is 13 residues long. The CDR3 DNA reads TGCGCCAGCAGCCCACGGGACGGATATGGCTACACCTTC. Amino acid sequence: CASSPRDGYGYTF.

The J gene is TRBJ2-5, the V gene TRBV7-6; D may match TRBD1 or TRBD2 (5 bases each). CDR3 size: 15 residues. V lost 2 bases and J lost 5, with 15 bases in between. Germline V gene data show CDR1 as SGHVS and CDR2 as FNYEAQ. The CDR3 is CASSLRQLTGETQYF. The DNA of the CDR3 is TGTGCCAGCAGCTTAAGACAGCTGACGGGGGAGACCCAGTACTTC.

The CDR3 coding sequence is TGCGCCAGCAGCCGGATCGCCGGGACAGGGGATGGCTACACCTTC. Translation gives CASSRIAGTGDGYTF. This chain joins TRBV4-1 and TRBJ1-2, with TRBD1 matching over 10 bases. CDR3 size: 15 residues. Germline CDR1 MGHRA, CDR2 YSYEKL. V trimming: 4 bases; J trimming: 6 bases; junction bases outside the gene matches: 8.

This chain uses TRBV19 with TRBJ2-5, with D possibly being TRBD1 (6 bases). This CDR3 spans 13 amino acids. The V gene lost 7 bases and the J gene lost 4 bases, with 13 bases spanning the gap. The germline V gene has CDR1 LNHDA and CDR2 SQIVND (reference sequence). CDR3 coding DNA: TGTGCCAGTAAACAGCTAGGGGGAGAGACCCAGTACTTC. It specifies CASKQLGGETQYF.

This chain links TRBV14 with TRBJ1-6; no definite D call. Per the germline V gene, CDR1 is SGHDN and CDR2 is FVKESK. V dropped 0 bases and J dropped 10 bases, with 4 bases sitting between them. The CDR3 extends over 12 amino acids. The CDR3 DNA sequence: TGTGCCAGCAGCCAAGATCGCTCACCCCTCCACTTT. Encoded protein: CASSQDRSPLHF.

The rearrangement links TRBV4-1 to TRBJ1-1, with D tentatively TRBD1 (6 bases). CDR3 length equals 16 residues. Trimming took off 4 bases at V and 1 base at J, with 16 bases between the two ends. Germline CDR1 reads MGHRA; CDR2 reads YSYEKL. The CDR3 bases are TGCGCCAGCAGCCCCCCCCAGGGGACCAAGAACACTGAAGCTTTCTTT. Protein: CASSPPQGTKNTEAFF.